Sequencing of this TCR beta chain was carried out in a study of blood T cell repertoires in COVID-19. V lost 5 bases to trimming and J lost 7 bases; unmatched junction nucleotides: 3. This CDR3 has 14 residues. CDR1 is SGHRS and CDR2 is YFSETQ in the germline V gene. Some clones are missing from TCRdb's copy, which holds only in-frame ones; the method was immunoSEQ multiplex PCR. Of approximately 270,000 clones listed, around 85% are singletons. This TCR was recovered from a woman in her 70s with acute or convalescent COVID-19. The rearrangement links TRBV5-1 to TRBJ1-4, with TRBD1 matching 12 bases. The material sequenced was peripheral blood. The CDR3 loop is CASSPGQGAEKLFF. The CDR3 coding sequence is TGCGCCAGCAGTCCGGGACAGGGGGCTGAAAAACTGTTTTTT.